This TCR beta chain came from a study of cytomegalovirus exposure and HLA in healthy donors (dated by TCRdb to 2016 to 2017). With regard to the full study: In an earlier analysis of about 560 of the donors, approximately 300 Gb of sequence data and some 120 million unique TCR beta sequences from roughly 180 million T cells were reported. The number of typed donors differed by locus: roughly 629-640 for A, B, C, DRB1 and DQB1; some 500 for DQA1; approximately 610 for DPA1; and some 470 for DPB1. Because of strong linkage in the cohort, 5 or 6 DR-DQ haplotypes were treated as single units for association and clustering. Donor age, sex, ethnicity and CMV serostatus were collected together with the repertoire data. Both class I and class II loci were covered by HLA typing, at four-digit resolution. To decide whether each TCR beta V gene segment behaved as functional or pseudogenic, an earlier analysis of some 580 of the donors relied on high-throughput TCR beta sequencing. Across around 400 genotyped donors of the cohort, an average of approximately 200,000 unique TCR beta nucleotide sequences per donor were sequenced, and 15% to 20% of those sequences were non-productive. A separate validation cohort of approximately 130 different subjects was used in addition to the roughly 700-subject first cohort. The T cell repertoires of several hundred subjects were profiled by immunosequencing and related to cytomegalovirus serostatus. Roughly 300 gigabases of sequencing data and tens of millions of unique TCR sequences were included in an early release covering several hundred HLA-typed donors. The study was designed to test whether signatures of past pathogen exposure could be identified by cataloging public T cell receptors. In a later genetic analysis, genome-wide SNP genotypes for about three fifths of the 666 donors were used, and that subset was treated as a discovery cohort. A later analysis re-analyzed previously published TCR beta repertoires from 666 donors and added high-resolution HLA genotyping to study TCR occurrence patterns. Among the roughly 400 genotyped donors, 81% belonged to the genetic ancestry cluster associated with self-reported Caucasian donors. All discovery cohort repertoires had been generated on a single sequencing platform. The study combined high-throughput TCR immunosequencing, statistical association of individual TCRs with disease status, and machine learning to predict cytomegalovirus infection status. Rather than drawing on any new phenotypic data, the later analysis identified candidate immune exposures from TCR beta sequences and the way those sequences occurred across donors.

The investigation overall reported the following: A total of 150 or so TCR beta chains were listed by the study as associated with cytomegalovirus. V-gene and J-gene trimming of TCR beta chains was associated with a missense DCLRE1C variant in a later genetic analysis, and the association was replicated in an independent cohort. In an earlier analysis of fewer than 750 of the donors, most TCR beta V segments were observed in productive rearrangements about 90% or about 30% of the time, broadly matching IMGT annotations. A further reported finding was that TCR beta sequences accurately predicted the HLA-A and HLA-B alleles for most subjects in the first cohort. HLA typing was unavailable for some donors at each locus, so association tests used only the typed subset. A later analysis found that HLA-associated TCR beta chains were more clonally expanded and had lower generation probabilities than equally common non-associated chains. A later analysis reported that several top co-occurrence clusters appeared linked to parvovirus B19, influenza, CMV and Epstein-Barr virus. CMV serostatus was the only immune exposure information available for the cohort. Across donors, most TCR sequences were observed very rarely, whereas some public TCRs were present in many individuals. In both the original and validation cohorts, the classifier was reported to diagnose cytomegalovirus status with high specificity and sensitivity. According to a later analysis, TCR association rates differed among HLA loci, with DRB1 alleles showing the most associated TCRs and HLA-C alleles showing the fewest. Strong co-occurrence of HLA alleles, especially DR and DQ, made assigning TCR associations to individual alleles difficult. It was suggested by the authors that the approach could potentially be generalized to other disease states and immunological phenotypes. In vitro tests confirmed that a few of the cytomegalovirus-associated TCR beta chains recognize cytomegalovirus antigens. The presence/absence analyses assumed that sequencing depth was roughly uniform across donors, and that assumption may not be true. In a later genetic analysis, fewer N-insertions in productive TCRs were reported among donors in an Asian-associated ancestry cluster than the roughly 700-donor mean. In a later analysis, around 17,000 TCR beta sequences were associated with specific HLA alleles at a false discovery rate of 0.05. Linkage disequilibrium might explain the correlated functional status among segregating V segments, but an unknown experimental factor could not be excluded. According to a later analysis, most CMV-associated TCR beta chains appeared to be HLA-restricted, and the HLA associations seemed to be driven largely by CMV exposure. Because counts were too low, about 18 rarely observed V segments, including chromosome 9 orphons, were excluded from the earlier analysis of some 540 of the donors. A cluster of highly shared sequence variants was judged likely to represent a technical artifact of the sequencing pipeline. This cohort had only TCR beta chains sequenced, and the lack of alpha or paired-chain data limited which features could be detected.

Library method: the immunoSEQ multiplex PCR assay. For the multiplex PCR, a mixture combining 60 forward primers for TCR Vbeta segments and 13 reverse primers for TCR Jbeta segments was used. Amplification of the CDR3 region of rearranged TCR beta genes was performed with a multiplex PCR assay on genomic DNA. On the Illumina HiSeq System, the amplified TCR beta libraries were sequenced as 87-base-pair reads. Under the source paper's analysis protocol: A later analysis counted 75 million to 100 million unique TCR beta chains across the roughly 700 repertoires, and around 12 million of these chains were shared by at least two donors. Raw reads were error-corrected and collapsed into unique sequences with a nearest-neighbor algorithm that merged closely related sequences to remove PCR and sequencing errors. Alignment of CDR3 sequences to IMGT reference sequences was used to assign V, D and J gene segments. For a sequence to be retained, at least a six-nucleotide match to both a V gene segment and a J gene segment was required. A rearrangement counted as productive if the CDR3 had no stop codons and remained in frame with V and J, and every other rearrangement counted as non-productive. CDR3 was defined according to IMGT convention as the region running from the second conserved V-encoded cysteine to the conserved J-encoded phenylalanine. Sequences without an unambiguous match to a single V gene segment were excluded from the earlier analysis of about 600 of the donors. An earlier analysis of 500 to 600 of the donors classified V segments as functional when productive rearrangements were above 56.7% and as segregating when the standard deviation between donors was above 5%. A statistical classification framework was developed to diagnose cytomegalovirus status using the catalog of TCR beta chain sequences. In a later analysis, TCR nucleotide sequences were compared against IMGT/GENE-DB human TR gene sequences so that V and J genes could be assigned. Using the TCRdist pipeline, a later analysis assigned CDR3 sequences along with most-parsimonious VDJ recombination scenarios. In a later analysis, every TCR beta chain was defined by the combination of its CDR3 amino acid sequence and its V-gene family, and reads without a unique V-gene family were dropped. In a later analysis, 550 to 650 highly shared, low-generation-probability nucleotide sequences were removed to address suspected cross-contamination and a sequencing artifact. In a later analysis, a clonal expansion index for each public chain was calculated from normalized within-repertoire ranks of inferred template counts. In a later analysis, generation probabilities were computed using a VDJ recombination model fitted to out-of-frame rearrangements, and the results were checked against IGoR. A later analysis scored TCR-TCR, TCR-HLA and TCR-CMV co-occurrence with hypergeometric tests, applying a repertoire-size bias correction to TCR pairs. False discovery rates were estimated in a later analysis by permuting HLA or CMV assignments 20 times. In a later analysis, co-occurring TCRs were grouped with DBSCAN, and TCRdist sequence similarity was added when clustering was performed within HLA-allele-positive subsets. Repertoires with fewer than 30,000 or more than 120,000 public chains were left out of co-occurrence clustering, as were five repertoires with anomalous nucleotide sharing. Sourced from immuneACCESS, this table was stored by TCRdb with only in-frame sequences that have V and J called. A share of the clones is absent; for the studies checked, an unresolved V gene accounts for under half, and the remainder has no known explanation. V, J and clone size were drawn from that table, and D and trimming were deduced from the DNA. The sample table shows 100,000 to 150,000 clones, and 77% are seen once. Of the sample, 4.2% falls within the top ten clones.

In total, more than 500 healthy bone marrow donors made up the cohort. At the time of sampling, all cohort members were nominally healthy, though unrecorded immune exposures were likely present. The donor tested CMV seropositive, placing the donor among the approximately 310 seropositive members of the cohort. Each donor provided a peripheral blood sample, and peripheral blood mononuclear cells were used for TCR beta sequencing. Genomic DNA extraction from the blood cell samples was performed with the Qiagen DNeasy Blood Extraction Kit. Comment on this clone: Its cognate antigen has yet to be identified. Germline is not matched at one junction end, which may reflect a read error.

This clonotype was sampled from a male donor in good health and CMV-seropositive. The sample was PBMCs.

The CDR3 in this case is CASSQERGNPYNEQFF. The sequence in DNA is TGTGCCAGCAGCCAAGAGAGGGGGAATCCCTACAATGAGCAGTTCTTC. The rearranged chain carries TRBV4-1 and TRBJ2-1; the D region possibly corresponds to TRBD1 (6 bases align). The CDR3 has 16 amino acids, counting the end cysteine and phenylalanine. The kept DNA is CDR3 alone, 48 bases in frame from the first base. According to the germline V gene, CDR1 reads MGHRA and CDR2 reads YSYEKL.